A selection of T cell receptor beta chains follows, all from one sample in a study of CD8 T cells in Susac syndrome. TCRdb reanalysed the immunoSEQ multiplex PCR reads using MiXCR and keeps one entry per CDR3 protein. The repertoire holds about 280,000 distinct CDR3 sequences, with approximately 81% as singletons. The source material was CD8+ T cells from PBMCs. The receptors shown here come from a human donor with multiple sclerosis. Both conserved end residues are part of each CDR3. The order of the fields is V gene, J gene, D gene, clone size, CDR3 DNA, CDR3 protein. The D gene is left open where the match is weak. Part of the rows lack a size; the others show once, few, many or a class for expanded clones.

TRBV28	TRBJ2-2	-	-	TGTGCCAGCAGTTCCGGGCCCCAACGAGACACCGGGGAGCTGTTTTTT	CASSSGPQRDTGELFF
TRBV19	TRBJ2-4	TRBD1	-	TGTGCCAGTAGTATACGGACAGGGGAAGCCAAAAACATTCAGTACTTC	CASSIRTGEAKNIQYF
TRBV5-6	TRBJ2-7	-	-	TGTGCCAGCAGCTCAGACAGGACGAGCTACGAGCAGTACTTC	CASSSDRTSYEQYF
TRBV12-3/TRBV12-4	TRBJ2-7	TRBD1	-	TGTGCCAGCAGCCCCCGGGACAGGGCCCTCTACGAGCAGTACTTC	CASSPRDRALYEQYF
TRBV21-1	TRBJ2-7	-	-	TGTGCCAGCAGCAAAGGGGATAGGACTAGCGGACTCTACGAGCAGTACTTC	CASSKGDRTSGLYEQYF
TRBV6-5	TRBJ1-2	-	-	TGTGCCAGCACCCTTGACTATGGCTACACCTTC	CASTLDYGYTF
TRBV5-1	TRBJ2-3	TRBD2	-	TGCGCCAGCAGCTTGGCAAGTGGCGGGAGAGTTGGTATGACGCAGTATTTT	CASSLASGGRVGMTQYF
TRBV29-1	TRBJ2-1	-	once	TGCAGCGTTGCGAGGGGCCCCCATAATGAGCAGTTCTTC	CSVARGPHNEQFF
TRBV12-3/TRBV12-4	TRBJ1-4	-	once	TGTGCCAGCAGTTTAGCCGGGACCGCGCTTGAAAAACTGTTTTTT	CASSLAGTALEKLFF
TRBV7-9	TRBJ2-3	TRBD2	-	TGTGCCAGCAGCTTAGGCGGGAGAGGCACAGATACGCAGTATTTT	CASSLGGRGTDTQYF
TRBV25-1	TRBJ2-2	-	-	TGTGCCAGCTGGGGCGGGTGGGCGCTGTTTTTT	CASWGGWALFF
TRBV12-3/TRBV12-4	TRBJ1-5	-	once	TGTGCCAGCAGTTCGGGAGGGGGAAGAGGCAATCAGCCCCAGCATTTT	CASSSGGGRGNQPQHF
TRBV28	TRBJ1-2	-	-	TGTGCCAGCAGTTTATGGATAACAGAAAGCTATGGCTACACCTTC	CASSLWITESYGYTF
TRBV3-1	TRBJ2-1	TRBD2	-	TGTGCCAGCGAGGAAGCGGGAGAGCAGTTCTTC	CASEEAGEQFF
TRBV5-5	TRBJ2-1	-	-	TGTGCCAGCAGCCTCCCCCGAGGGATAGGCCGAGTCTCCTACAATGAGCAGTTCTTC	CASSLPRGIGRVSYNEQFF
TRBV21-1	TRBJ2-1	-	-	TGTGCCAGCAGCAAACCAAAGGGGTTCAATGAGCAGTTCTTC	CASSKPKGFNEQFF
TRBV13	TRBJ1-1	-	-	TGTGCCAGCAGCTCGAGGCAGGACAACACTGAAGCTTTCTTT	CASSSRQDNTEAFF
TRBV27	TRBJ2-7	-	-	TGTGCCAGCAGTTTAACCGGACAGCCAACCCTCTACGAGCAGTACTTC	CASSLTGQPTLYEQYF
TRBV3-1	TRBJ2-3	-	once	TGTGCCAGCAGCCAAGATCACACCCCAAGGGATACGCAGTATTTT	CASSQDHTPRDTQYF
TRBV25-1	TRBJ2-5	-	-	TGTGCCAGCAGTGAATTAGGCGGGATCGCGGAGACCCAGTACTTC	CASSELGGIAETQYF
TRBV4-2	TRBJ2-1	-	once	TGTGCCAGCTTTGGCGGTACTATCCACAATGAGCAGTTCTTC	CASFGGTIHNEQFF
TRBV27	TRBJ2-3	-	once	TGTGCCAGCGGCCTCGTGACAGATACGCAGTATTTT	CASGLVTDTQYF
TRBV28	TRBJ2-1	TRBD2	-	TGTGCCAGCAGTTTATTAGCGGGGGCGGAGTTCTTC	CASSLLAGAEFF
TRBV2	TRBJ2-7	TRBD1	-	TGTGCCATCCTCAAAACCGGACAGGCGGCGTACGAGCAGTACTTC	CAILKTGQAAYEQYF
TRBV7-6	TRBJ2-7	-	few	TGTGCCAGCAGCGCCTCGCGGGACGGGACCTACGAGCAGTACTTC	CASSASRDGTYEQYF
TRBV7-7	TRBJ2-2	-	few	TGTGCTAGCAGCCCACGGGCCGGGGAGCTGTTTTTT	CASSPRAGELFF
TRBV7-2	TRBJ1-2	TRBD1	-	TGTGCCAGCAGCTTTTTAGTTGCTTCGGGACAGCGAAACTATGGCTACACCTTC	CASSFLVASGQRNYGYTF
TRBV19	TRBJ2-1	-	once	TGTGCCAGTAACTTTGGGGGCGCTTGGAATGAGCAGTTCTTC	CASNFGGAWNEQFF
TRBV27	TRBJ1-1	-	-	TGTGCCAGCAGGGTAATGTGGAACACTGAAGCTTTCTTT	CASRVMWNTEAFF
TRBV29-1	TRBJ2-7	TRBD1	-	TGCAGCGTTGAAGTGGAACAGGGGGCCTTCTACGAGCAGTACTTC	CSVEVEQGAFYEQYF
TRBV5-1	TRBJ1-1	-	-	TGCGCCAGCAGCCCAACAGGGCCGATTGAAGCTTTCTTT	CASSPTGPIEAFF
TRBV27	TRBJ2-5	-	-	TGTGCCAGCAGTTTCCTTGGTCAGAAAGAGACCCAGTACTTC	CASSFLGQKETQYF
TRBV28	TRBJ2-2	-	-	TGTGCCAGCAGCCCCCCTTATCGCGGGGAGCTGTTTTTT	CASSPPYRGELFF
TRBV5-5	TRBJ2-1	TRBD1	-	TGTGCCAGCAGCCACCGGGACAGGGGTTTTCGACGGCCCAATGAGCAGTTCTTC	CASSHRDRGFRRPNEQFF
TRBV27	TRBJ2-3	-	-	TGTGCCAGCAGACAAGGGCTAGATACGCAGTATTTT	CASRQGLDTQYF
TRBV6-5	TRBJ1-1	TRBD1	-	TGTGCCAGCAGTGCGTCCGGGACAGGGAGGGCTGAAGCTTTCTTT	CASSASGTGRAEAFF
TRBV3-1	TRBJ1-1	-	-	TGTGCCAGCAGCGACAGCTTGAACACTGAAGCTTTCTTT	CASSDSLNTEAFF
TRBV9	TRBJ2-1	TRBD2	-	TGTGCCAGCAGCCCGGGAGGGGGAGTTGCAGACAATGAGCAGTTCTTC	CASSPGGGVADNEQFF
TRBV9	TRBJ1-5	-	-	TGTGCCAGCAGCGCGATCAGAGGGGGGAGCAATCAGCCCCAGCATTTT	CASSAIRGGSNQPQHF
TRBV20-1	TRBJ2-7	TRBD2	-	TGCAGTGATAAACTAGCGGGCTCCGAGCAGTACTTC	CSDKLAGSEQYF
TRBV27	TRBJ2-3	TRBD2	-	TGTGCCAGCAGTCATAGGGTCGGGACTAGCGGGGGCACAGATACGCAGTATTTT	CASSHRVGTSGGTDTQYF
TRBV24-1	TRBJ2-1	-	-	TGTGCCACCAGTGATTCGCTAGCGAAATCCTACAATGAGCAGTTCTTC	CATSDSLAKSYNEQFF
TRBV6-5	TRBJ2-5	-	once	TGTGCCAGCAGTCCAACAGGGATCTTAGAGACCCAGTACTTC	CASSPTGILETQYF
TRBV6-5	TRBJ2-7	-	-	TGTGCCAGCAGTTACTCGATCTCAGCCGAGCAGTACTTC	CASSYSISAEQYF
TRBV3-1	TRBJ2-1	TRBD1	-	TGTGCCAGCAGCCGGACAGGCGCCCCAACCTACAATGAGCAGTTCTTC	CASSRTGAPTYNEQFF
TRBV6-1	TRBJ2-7	TRBD2	-	TGTGCCAGCAGTGAACGGCTAGCGGGAGAAAGGCACGAGCAGTACTTC	CASSERLAGERHEQYF
TRBV5-6	TRBJ2-1	-	-	TGTGCCAGCAGCCCTGGGGGGGGCAATGAGCAGTCCTTC	CASSPGGGNEQSF
TRBV30	TRBJ1-1	-	-	TGTGCCTGGAGTGTACCGGACAGACCGAACACTGAAGCTTTCTTT	CAWSVPDRPNTEAFF
TRBV20-1	TRBJ2-1	TRBD2	-	TGCAGTGCTAGAGATTCGTGGGAGGGCCGGGATGAGCAGTTCTTC	CSARDSWEGRDEQFF
TRBV3-1	TRBJ2-7	-	once	TGTGCCAGCAGCCAGTATAAGGGTCTTACCTACGAGCAGTACTTC	CASSQYKGLTYEQYF
TRBV28	TRBJ2-7	TRBD2	few	TGTGCCAGCAGGACCAGCGGGAGGTTCTACGAGCAGTACTTC	CASRTSGRFYEQYF
TRBV28	TRBJ2-2	TRBD1	-	TGTGCCAGCAGTTCTAGGACAGGGGGAAGGACCGGGGAGCTGTTTTTT	CASSSRTGGRTGELFF
TRBV5-1	TRBJ2-5	-	-	TGCGCCAGCAGCTCCGGCTCGGTAGTATCCGCCCAAGAGACCCAGTACTTC	CASSSGSVVSAQETQYF
TRBV29-1	TRBJ2-1	-	-	TGCAGCGTTGAAGGAAGGTCCCCCTACAATGAGCAGTTCTTC	CSVEGRSPYNEQFF